Below are 21 T cell receptor beta chains sequenced from a single sample in a study of T-cell memory formation after mild COVID-19. TCRdb independently ran MiXCR on the 5' RACE reads; one entry per CDR3 protein. The data hold roughly 45,000 distinct CDR3 sequences, with 27% observed a single time. The specimen sequenced was PBMCs or a T cell subset sorted from them (not recorded which). The receptor source for this set is a man younger than 35 who had mild COVID-19 (a few samples of this study predate the infection). Cell type and time point are not known.

This chain uses TRBV5-1 with TRBJ1-5, with 7 positions matching TRBD1. The V segment lost 7 bases and the J segment 1 base; nucleotides outside the gene matches: 5. The CDR3 length is 14 residues. Germline-derived CDR1 and CDR2 are SGHRS and YFSETQ. The CDR3 nucleotides are TGCGCCAGCTCCGGGACAGAAAGCAATCAGCCCCAGCATTTT. Its translation is CASSGTESNQPQHF.

This chain links TRBV6-5 with TRBJ2-3; perhaps TRBD1 as D (6 bases). The CDR3 consists of 13 residues. Germline V gene lookup returns CDR1 MNHEY and CDR2 SVGAGI. The V and J ends lost 8 bases and 0 bases respectively, with 9 bases between them. The CDR3 loop is CASHDRSTDTQYF. For the CDR3, the DNA is TGTGCCAGCCATGACAGGAGCACAGATACGCAGTATTTT.

This sequence joins TRBV4-3 and TRBJ2-3; 9 bases agree with TRBD2. Germline V gene data show CDR1 as LGHNA and CDR2 as YSLEER. The CDR3 sequence is 14 residues long. V was clipped by 4 bases and J by 1 base; unmatched bases: 0. The chain's CDR3 is CASSRGGGTDTQYF. The DNA of the CDR3 is TGCGCCAGCAGCCGCGGGGGGGGCACAGATACGCAGTATTTT.

This clonotype occurred many times. The J gene is TRBJ2-3, the V gene TRBV5-1; D unresolved. This CDR3 is 13 amino acids long. In germline, CDR1 is SGHRS, CDR2 YFSETQ. Trimming removed 5 bases from V and 0 bases from J, with 7 bases in between. This chain's CDR3 is CASRSDSTDTQYF. CDR3 DNA: TGCGCCAGCAGGTCGGACAGCACAGATACGCAGTATTTT.

The rearrangement links TRBV10-2 to TRBJ2-1, with D unresolved. The CDR3 has 11 amino acids. Trimming cost V 6 bases and J 7 bases, with 7 bases left between them. Germline CDR1 and CDR2: WSHSY and SAAADI. For the CDR3, the DNA is TGCGCCAGCAGACTGGGAAATGAGCAGTTCTTC. The encoded protein is CASRLGNEQFF.

The chain links TRBV11-3 to TRBJ2-1; 8 bases map to TRBD1. J lost 3 bases, V lost 2 bases, and 3 bases had no gene match. The CDR3 has 15 residues. Germline CDR1 and CDR2: SGHNT and YENEEA. The DNA for the CDR3 is TGTGCCAGCAGCTTACAGGGGGCCAGCTACAATGAGCAGTTCTTC. This sequence encodes CASSLQGASYNEQFF.

The chain uses TRBV5-1 and TRBJ2-3; D remains ambiguous. The CDR3 has 16 residues. Between the trimmed V and J ends, which lost 0 bases and 2 bases, there was a span of 13 bases. Germline-derived CDR1 and CDR2 are SGHRS and YFSETQ. CDR3 nucleotides: TGCGCCAGCAGCTTGGTTAACAGTCGCACCACAGATACGCAGTATTTT. It codes for CASSLVNSRTTDTQYF.

This chain links TRBV19 with TRBJ2-1, with 9 positions matching TRBD2. Germline loops: CDR1 LNHDA, CDR2 SQIVND (reference sequence). The CDR3 runs to 15 residues. J was trimmed by 6 bases and V by 3 bases; bases with no gene match: 6. CDR3 sequence (DNA): TGTGCCAGTAGTATCCATGCGGGGGGGAGCAATGAGCAGTTCTTC. Translating it yields CASSIHAGGSNEQFF.

A few counts support this clonotype. Here the CDR3 reads CASSLALTDPEQFF. DNA for the CDR3: TGTGCCAGCAGCTTAGCTTTGACGGATCCTGAGCAGTTCTTC. The chain has TRBV7-8 and TRBJ2-1; D ambiguous. Germline CDR1 reads SGHVS; CDR2 reads FQNEAQ. The CDR3 spans 14 residues. Trimming removed 0 bases at V and 9 bases at J, with 12 bases between.

This clonotype has more than one count but fewer than ten. This sequence joins TRBV10-3 and TRBJ2-7; 8 bases agree with TRBD1. CDR1 is ENHRY and CDR2 is SYGVKD in the germline V gene. The junction had 17 bases not matched to a gene; V was cut back by 10 bases and J by 6 bases. There are 15 residues in the CDR3. Written as DNA, the CDR3 is TGTGCCACCGCCGCCCCCGGGACAGGTCCTAGCGAGCAGTACTTC. Protein product: CATAAPGTGPSEQYF.

This chain uses TRBV20-1 with TRBJ2-3; the D gene is possibly TRBD1 (6 bases). Trimming took 6 bases from V and 5 from J, leaving 21 bases between them. Per germline, CDR1 DFQATT and CDR2 SNEGSKA (reference sequence). The CDR3 loop spans 15 amino acids. CDR3 in amino acids: CSARPPRGAVDTQYF. In DNA form, the CDR3 reads TGCAGTGCCCGCCCCCCCAGGGGCGCCGTAGATACGCAGTATTTT.

This chain joins TRBV4-1 and TRBJ1-1; D ambiguous. Per the germline V gene, CDR1 is MGHRA and CDR2 is YSYEKL. The CDR3 is made up of 16 amino acids. The germline V and J ends were trimmed by 0 bases and 1 base, with 12 bases remaining between them. CDR3 amino acids: CASSQESAEPNTEAFF. In nucleotides, the CDR3 is TGCGCCAGCAGCCAAGAGTCGGCGGAACCGAACACTGAAGCTTTCTTT.

Many counts were recorded for this clonotype. The CDR3 is CASSSRARGNEQYF. The CDR3 region has the DNA TGTGCCAGCAGTTCCCGGGCGCGGGGAAACGAGCAGTACTTC. V and J are TRBV12-3 or TRBV12-4 and TRBJ2-7; the D gene is possibly TRBD2 (6 bases). The CDR3 length is 14 residues. V was pared by 4 bases and J by 5 bases, with 15 bases between.

In this sample, this clonotype turned up a few times. Here the CDR3 DNA reads TGTGCCAGCAGCCCCGACCCAAATTCCTACGAGCAGTACTTC. Translating gives CASSPDPNSYEQYF. V is TRBV7-6 and J is TRBJ2-7; D remains ambiguous. V lost 5 bases to trimming and J lost 1 base, with 12 bases between them. The CDR3 consists of 14 residues. Per the germline V gene, CDR1 is SGHVS and CDR2 is FNYEAQ.

The chain employs TRBV11-3 and TRBJ2-1; D is possibly TRBD1 (6 bases). Trimming cost V 5 bases and J 5 bases, with 10 bases left between them. The CDR3 extends over 13 amino acids. Per the germline V gene, CDR1 is SGHNT and CDR2 is YENEEA. This CDR3 reads CASSPDSDNEQFF. CDR3 nucleotides: TGTGCCAGCAGCCCGGACAGTGACAATGAGCAGTTCTTC.

The rearrangement links TRBV5-4 to TRBJ2-5; perhaps D is TRBD1 or TRBD2 (6 bases each). V lost 4 bases to trimming and J lost 5 bases, with 15 bases between them. The CDR3 is 14 residues long. Germline-derived CDR1 and CDR2 are SGHNT and YYREEE (reference sequence). CDR3 sequence (DNA): TGTGCCAGCAGCCCCCTAATAGGGGGGGAGACCCAGTACTTC. Translated, it gives CASSPLIGGETQYF. Full variable domain (missing parts from reference TRBV5-4 and TRBJ2-5): ETGVTQSPTHLIKTRGQQVTLRCSSQSGHNTVSWYQQALGQGPQFIFQYYREEENGRGNFPPRFSGLQFPNYSSELNVNALELDDSALYLCASSPLIGGETQYFGPGTRLLVL.

This clonotype was found a few times. V usage is TRBV27 and J usage is TRBJ1-4; possible D gene TRBD1, 5 bases. Germline V gene lookup returns CDR1 MNHEY and CDR2 SMNVEV (reference sequence). The CDR3 is 15 amino acids. V dropped 3 bases and J dropped 3 bases, with 11 bases sitting between them. CDR3 in DNA: TGTGCCAGCAGTTTCGAGGGGCGTTCTAATGAAAAACTGTTTTTT. It translates to CASSFEGRSNEKLFF. Combining the CDR3 with reference TRBV27 and TRBJ1-4 gives the whole variable domain EAQVTQNPRYLITVTGKKLTVTCSQNMNHEYMSWYRQDPGLGLRQIYYSMNVEVTDKGDVPEGYKVSRKEKRNFPLILESPSPNQTSLYFCASSFEGRSNEKLFFGSGTQLSVL.

The chain carries TRBV20-1 and TRBJ1-2, with 10 bases aligning to TRBD1. The CDR3 is 15 amino acids. CDR1 DFQATT and CDR2 SNEGSKA come from the germline V gene (reference sequence). The CDR3 loop is CMHIPRDRGFHGYTF. CDR3 DNA sequence: TGCATGCATATCCCCCGGGACAGGGGATTCCATGGCTACACCTTC.

Here the CDR3 reads CASSRTEYNSPLHF. The CDR3 nucleotides are TGTGCCAGCAGCCGGACGGAATATAATTCACCCCTCCACTTT. The genes are TRBV7-6 and TRBJ1-6; D call uncertain. Trimming left V 5 bases short and J 4 bases short, with 9 bases between. This CDR3 contains 14 residues. CDR1 is SGHVS and CDR2 is FNYEAQ in the germline V gene. Filled out from reference TRBV7-6 and TRBJ1-6, the complete variable domain reads GAGVSQSPRYKVTKRGQDVALRCDPISGHVSLYWYRQALGQGPEFLTYFNYEAQQDKSGLPNDRFSAERPEGSISTLTIQRTEQRDSAMYRCASSRTEYNSPLHFGNGTRLTVT.

This chain links TRBV5-5 with TRBJ1-2, with D unresolved. Trimming removed 1 base at V and 5 bases at J, with 18 bases between. This CDR3 is built from 16 residues. CDR1 and CDR2 from the germline V gene are SGHKS and YYEKEE (reference sequence). The CDR3 sequence is CASSLNVGSRSYGYTF. The CDR3 region has the DNA TGTGCCAGCAGCTTGAACGTCGGCTCCAGGTCGTATGGCTACACCTTC.

There are a few counts of this clonotype. CDR3 in DNA: TGCGCCAGCAGCTTCAGACTAGCGGGGGGGCAAGAGACCCAGTACTTC. It specifies CASSFRLAGGQETQYF. This chain joins TRBV4-1 and TRBJ2-5; 14 bases are a match to TRBD2. V lost 5 bases to trimming and J lost 2 bases; unmatched junction nucleotides: 4. CDR1 MGHRA and CDR2 YSYEKL come from the germline V gene. The CDR3 consists of 16 residues.